The clone carrying this TCR beta chain appeared a few times. The CDR3 loop spans 14 amino acids. The V and J ends lost 0 bases and 7 bases respectively, with 12 bases between them. Per the germline V gene, CDR1 is SEHNR and CDR2 is FQNEAQ (reference sequence). The data originate from a study of blood T cells in healthy people across ages. A second PCR of 7 to 11 cycles used a sample-barcoded 5' primer and a J-beta primer mix. One entry per CDR3 protein, called by TCRdb with MiXCR from the 5' RACE reads. The sample includes 1.5 million to 2 million distinct CDR3 sequences, about 49% of them seen just once. There were at least 6 micrograms of total RNA extracted from every sample.

This receptor was taken from a woman between 40 and 55 years old in good health. V and J are TRBV7-9 and TRBJ1-2; D is uncertain. The sample comprised blood. The CDR3 region is CASSLAWESRGYTF. The CDR3 DNA is TGTGCCAGCAGCTTAGCGTGGGAGTCCCGTGGCTACACCTTC.